The sequence of this T cell receptor (beta chain) was determined in a study of blood T cells in healthy people across ages. Every sample gave at least 5.5 micrograms of total RNA when it was extracted. Next came a second PCR, run for about 6 to 11 cycles, which used a sample-barcoded 5' primer along with a J-beta primer mix. Tagging of each cDNA molecule was performed by a template-switch adaptor with 12 random nucleotides. TCRdb redid the calling of the 5' RACE reads with MiXCR, one entry per CDR3 protein. This table holds about 800,000 distinct CDR3 sequences, about 62% found once. Germline V gene data show CDR1 as LGHDT and CDR2 as YNNKEL (reference sequence). The CDR3 runs to 14 residues. Trimming removed 6 bases from V and 4 bases from J, with 12 bases in between. A remark on this clonotype: No antigen is known for it.

Study-wide points: Among long-lived donors, naive CD4+ cells were more numerous and diversity higher than in aged donors.

The sequenced sample was blood. This clonotype originated in a man in his thirties or forties in good health. J is TRBJ2-2 and V is TRBV3-1, with a weak D call TRBD2 (6 bases). The DNA of the CDR3 is TGTGCCAGCAGACGGGGACTTACCACCGGGGAGCTGTTTTTT. Translating gives CASRRGLTTGELFF.